These 2 T cell receptor beta chains originate from one sample sequenced in a study of PD-1 blockade in mismatch repair-deficient tumors. Using immunoSEQ multiplex PCR, the repertoire was profiled, and TCRdb retains in-frame clones only, with some absent. The repertoire holds about 51,000 clones, with 65% to 85% as singletons. This sample comprised peripheral blood, obtained around 19 weeks after starting pembrolizumab. These receptors originate from an adult with mismatch repair-deficient cancer.

The V gene is TRBV2, the J gene TRBJ2-3; 7 positions agree with TRBD2. The CDR3 is 14 amino acids. Germline assignment: CDR1 SNHLY and CDR2 FYNNEI. J lost 0 bases, V lost 7 bases, and 4 bases had no gene match. Written as DNA, the CDR3 is TGTGCCAGCAACCTAGCGGTTAGCACAGATACGCAGTATTTT. Amino acids: CASNLAVSTDTQYF.

This sequence joins TRBV6-4 and TRBJ2-6; D unresolved. Germline lookup yields CDR1 MRHNA and CDR2 SNTAGT. Trimming took off 5 bases at V and 0 bases at J, with 5 bases between the two ends. The CDR3 runs to 14 residues. Here the CDR3 reads CASSSSSGANVLTF. The CDR3 nucleotides read TGTGCCAGCAGTTCTAGCTCTGGGGCCAACGTCCTGACTTTC.